A single sample is the source of the 2 T cell receptor beta chains below, sequenced in a study of blood T cells in healthy people across ages. The authors ran a second PCR of 7 to 11 cycles using a sample-barcoded 5' primer and a J-beta primer mix. A single record per CDR3 protein comes from TCRdb applying MiXCR to the 5' RACE reads. The table has hundreds of thousands of distinct CDR3 sequences, about 53% seen once; the top ten hold 30% to 40%. The sequenced material came from blood. Receptors were obtained from a man in his fifties or sixties in good health.

The chain carries TRBV5-1 and TRBJ1-5; D call uncertain. The CDR3 consists of 15 residues. Germline CDR1 reads SGHRS; CDR2 reads YFSETQ. With 4 bases removed from V and 5 bases from J, the gap between germline ends came to 16 bases. The CDR3: CASSPSPGRDQPQHF. Here the CDR3 DNA reads TGCGCCAGCAGCCCCAGCCCCGGCCGGGATCAGCCCCAGCATTTT.

The CDR3 spells CASSTIGRGGDNEQFF. The DNA of the CDR3 is TGTGCCAGCAGCACAATAGGGCGGGGGGGCGACAATGAGCAGTTCTTC. The chain joins TRBV7-6 to TRBJ2-1; the match to TRBD2 covers 9 bases. Germline assignment: CDR1 SGHVS and CDR2 FNYEAQ. V was clipped by 5 bases and J by 5 bases; unmatched bases: 10. This CDR3 region has 16 residues.